What follows is one T cell receptor beta chain and its context. Its antigen is currently unknown. This entry comes from a study of cytomegalovirus exposure and HLA in healthy donors. Overall study results and limits: The study had only CMV serostatus as immune exposure information.

The PCR employed 60 Vbeta primers together with 13 Jbeta primers. Repertoires were generated with immunoSEQ multiplex PCR, while TCRdb's copy carries only in-frame clones and drops some. The profile shows under 150,000 clones, 79% of them singletons. Germline V gene sequence: CDR1 SGHTA, CDR2 FQGTGA. The CDR3 is made up of 13 amino acids. Trimming took off 4 bases at V and 2 bases at J, with 8 bases between the two ends. This sequence joins TRBV7-3 and TRBJ2-5; D uncertain. This receptor was taken from a man aged 18 to 29 in good health and CMV-seronegative. The material sequenced was PBMCs. CDR3 loop: CASSSTAQETQYF. The CDR3 DNA reads as TGTGCCAGCAGCTCGACTGCTCAAGAGACCCAGTACTTC.